Given below is one T cell receptor (beta chain) in context. Its antigen remains unknown. J lost 3 bases, V lost 5 bases, and 9 bases had no gene match. The CDR3 totals 14 residues. Germline CDR1 SQVTM, CDR2 ANQGSEA. These data are taken from a study of siplizumab effects on memory and regulatory T cells. General study findings and limits: Suppressive capability of dividing Tregs from siplizumab cultures went unverified. Unstimulated subsets were the mapping target of only a minor fraction of alloreactive clones. The majority of clones, roughly 75-95% of proliferating CD4+ or CD8+ clones, lacked an assignable naive or memory phenotype.

In each sample, about 100,000 TCR templates were assayed. Assay used: immunoSEQ multiplex PCR; TCRdb lists only in-frame clones, some missing. The sample shows more than 75,000 clones, 95% to 97% of them seen only once. This sequence was found in a human donor in good health. V usage is TRBV29-1 and J usage is TRBJ1-1; 7 positions agree with TRBD1. The sequenced sample consisted of naive CD4+ T cells sorted from blood. The CDR3 protein is CSVRIDREDTEAFF. CDR3 sequence (DNA): TGCAGCGTTAGAATAGACAGGGAGGACACTGAAGCTTTCTTT.